The 4 T cell receptor beta chains in this list originate from one sample, sequenced in a study of T cell responses to AZD1222 COVID-19 vaccine. Profiling relied on immunoSEQ multiplex PCR, and the TCRdb table lists in-frame clones only, not all of them. The table has 69,000 or so clones, about 90% seen once; the top ten hold around 1.3%. The source material was peripheral blood, sampled 28 days after the second AZD1222 dose. The receptors were sampled from an adult who received the AZD1222 COVID-19 vaccine.

This chain links TRBV2 with TRBJ2-3; the D is unclear. Germline V gene data show CDR1 as SNHLY and CDR2 as FYNNEI. Between the trimmed V and J ends, which lost 6 bases and 0 bases, there was a span of 10 bases. The CDR3 is made up of 14 amino acids. CDR3 amino acids: CASRQVPSTDTQYF. The CDR3 DNA sequence: TGTGCCAGCAGACAAGTCCCTAGCACAGATACGCAGTATTTT.

As DNA, the CDR3 is TGTGCCAGCAGTCCATCAGGGGGCTACCAAGAGACCCAGTACTTC. Translating it yields CASSPSGGYQETQYF. The chain has TRBV7-2 and TRBJ2-5; TRBD1 matches at 8 bases. With V trimmed by 6 bases and J by 0 bases, 6 bases remained unmatched. Germline values: CDR1 SGHTA, CDR2 FQGNSA. The CDR3 loop spans 15 amino acids. The complete variable domain, with remaining parts taken from reference TRBV7-2 and TRBJ2-5, reads GAGVSQSPSNKVTEKGKDVELRCDPISGHTALYWYRQSLGQGLEFLIYFQGNSAPDKSGLPSDRFSAERTGGSVSTLTIQRTQQEDSAVYLCASSPSGGYQETQYFGPGTRLLVL.

This clone was picked up a small number of times. The chain combines TRBV29-1 with TRBJ1-2, with 8 bases fitting TRBD1. There are 13 residues in the CDR3. The ends lost 6 bases at V and 7 bases at J; junction bases unmatched: 10. The germline V gene has CDR1 SQVTM and CDR2 ANQGSEA. In nucleotides, the CDR3 is TGCAGCGTCACGGACAGGGACCCCGGTGGCTACACCTTC. Translating it yields CSVTDRDPGGYTF.

The genes are TRBV12-3 or TRBV12-4 and TRBJ2-7, with a tentative D call TRBD2 (6 bases). The CDR3 has 12 amino acids. V was cut by 5 bases and J by 6 bases, with 11 bases left in between. CDR3: CASSRLVREQYF. The CDR3, as DNA: TGTGCCAGCAGTAGACTAGTCCGCGAGCAGTACTTC.